The entry that follows covers one T cell receptor (beta chain) sequence. Its specificity is unknown. This specimen comes from a study of Ad26.COV2.S vaccination and SARS-CoV-2 variants. Study overall: Participant was drawn from the COV1001 Ad26.COV2.S trial arm. General study findings and limits: Vaccinated and placebo-treated recipients had similar non-spike TCR breadth.

Trimming pared 1 base from V and 1 base from J, leaving 11 bases between. This CDR3 spans 15 amino acids. Germline loops: CDR1 SGHNT, CDR2 YYREEE (reference sequence). Assay: immunoSEQ multiplex PCR; the TCRdb copy retains only in-frame clones and omits some. The table records fewer than 500,000 clones, about nine tenths of them present only once. The treatment here: 19 received Ad26.COV2.S at low or high dose, single or two shots; roughly 5 received placebo; per-sample allocation not given. It was on day 63 after the first vaccine or placebo injection that samples were taken. A Boston adult aged 18-55 years was the donor. An Ad26 vector expressing Wuhan-strain SARS-CoV-2 spike constituted the vaccine.

This chain uses TRBV5-4 with TRBJ1-1; no clear D. Sequenced material: peripheral blood, taken in a trial of Ad26.COV2.S vaccine versus placebo. The receptor comes from a person aged 18 to 65 who received the Ad26.COV2.S COVID-19 vaccine or a placebo. For the CDR3, the DNA is TGTGCCAGCAGCTTGAGGAGCATTCCGAACACTGAAGCTTTCTTT. Translating it yields CASSLRSIPNTEAFF.